The clone carrying this T cell receptor beta chain was seen only a few times. Its target is not known. Noted treatment: oral pan-JAK inhibitor, 5-10 mg twice daily. Lesional scalp tissue (obtained by punch biopsy) and peripheral blood were collected from alopecia areata patients. CDR3 size: 17 residues. The germline gives CDR1 LGHNA, CDR2 YSLEER. The J segment lost 4 bases and the V segment lost 0 bases, leaving 8 bases of the junction unmatched. The data derive from a study of CD8+ T cells in alopecia areata. Study-level background: In an open-label trial, patients got 5 to 10 mg tofacitinib twice daily. Study-level results: Under tofacitinib, fewer expanded CD8+ clones appeared among the top 100 scalp clones. Many of the expanded lesional clones endured in scalp and blood while on tofacitinib.

Sequencing relied on a cDNA template that was reverse transcribed from extracted RNA. Sequencing was performed with immunoSEQ multiplex PCR; in TCRdb, only in-frame clones are kept and a portion is missing. The profile shows some 200,000 clones, more than 45% of them singletons. The clonotype was recovered from a human donor with alopecia areata. The source was CD4+ T cells sorted from blood, collected at week 24, from a patient treated with tofacitinib. This chain uses TRBV4-3 with TRBJ2-3; 9 bases fit TRBD2. CDR3 DNA: TGCGCCAGCAGCCAAGATCCAGGGACTAGCTTCCCAGATACGCAGTATTTT. This codes for CASSQDPGTSFPDTQYF.